A selection of T cell receptor beta chains follows, all from one sample in a study of cytomegalovirus exposure and HLA in healthy donors. The assay was immunoSEQ multiplex PCR, and TCRdb's table has in-frame clones only and misses some. Of 59,000 or so clones in the sample, 85% are singletons; the top ten hold around a tenth. The sample was PBMCs. Receptors were obtained from a female donor in good health and CMV-seronegative. Each CDR3 is given without its conserved first and last residue.

ASSNGGQGLNTEAF,TRBJ1-1,TRBV5-6
AISRDSGILRQQY,TRBJ2-7,TRBV10-3
ASSKVAGGSSNQPQH,TRBJ1-5,TRBV21-1
ASSFVADYEQY,TRBJ2-7,TRBV5-1
ASSLGQGGLTEAF,TRBJ1-1,TRBV7-9
PQGTSRNEQF,TRBJ2-1,TRBV30
ASSPLGQANTGELF,TRBJ2-2,TRBV18
ASSHNPRDIKKQAEAF,TRBJ1-1,TRBV4-2
ASSIYSNAGNTIY,TRBJ1-3,TRBV19
AISEGTGPVKLF,TRBJ1-4,TRBV10-3
ASSPREGPYEQY,TRBJ2-7,TRBV18
ASSPDWLDTGELF,TRBJ2-2,TRBV18
ASSPLGDEKLF,TRBJ1-4,TRBV18
ASSYQDRPRTQY,TRBJ2-5,TRBV6-5
ASSFALAGGWTEAF,TRBJ1-1,TRBV28
ASSLGTANVYGYT,TRBJ1-2,TRBV5-5
ASSQDLATETQY,TRBJ2-5,TRBV4-3
ASSPGLAGGANTGELF,TRBJ2-2,TRBV5-1
ASSLEAGAPPGELF,TRBJ2-2,TRBV7-6
SVAPGGGTFPYEQY,TRBJ2-7,TRBV29-1
ASSRASGTAYSGNTIY,TRBJ1-3,TRBV4-3
ASSSPGQSYEQY,TRBJ2-7,TRBV18
ASRSASGNNEQF,TRBJ2-1,TRBV27
ASSLDPVGAGGGNEQF,TRBJ2-1,TRBV5-1
ASSLTFAGATSGANVLT,TRBJ2-6,TRBV7-3
ASSPGQGSYGYT,TRBJ1-2,TRBV18
ASSLGTAERQETQY,TRBJ2-5,TRBV5-1
ASSLEMGQGYGTNEKLF,TRBJ1-4,TRBV7-8
ASSLSWGGGSENTEAF,TRBJ1-1,TRBV7-9
ASSRSGVNNEQF,TRBJ2-1,TRBV6-5
AISDSGQLGADTQY,TRBJ2-3,TRBV10-3
ASSLGGRARQPQH,TRBJ1-5,TRBV28
ASRADSYNSPLH,TRBJ1-6,TRBV19
ASRSYNYGYT,TRBJ1-2,TRBV25-1
ASSPGSAGLGSEAF,TRBJ1-1,TRBV7-9
ASSLFNPAVWSSGNTIY,TRBJ1-3,TRBV7-2
ASSQVLAGVNEQF,TRBJ2-1,TRBV4-2
ASSPYLTGGEQY,TRBJ2-7,TRBV7-2